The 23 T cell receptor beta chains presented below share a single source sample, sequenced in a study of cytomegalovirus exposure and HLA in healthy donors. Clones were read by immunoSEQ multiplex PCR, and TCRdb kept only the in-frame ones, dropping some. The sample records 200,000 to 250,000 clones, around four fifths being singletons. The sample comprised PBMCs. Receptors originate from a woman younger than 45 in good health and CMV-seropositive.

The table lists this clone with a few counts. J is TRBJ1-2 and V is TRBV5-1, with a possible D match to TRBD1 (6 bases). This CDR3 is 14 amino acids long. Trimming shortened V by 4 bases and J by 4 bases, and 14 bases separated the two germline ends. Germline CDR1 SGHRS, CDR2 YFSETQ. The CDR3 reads CASSLSTGVYGYTF. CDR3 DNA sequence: TGCGCCAGCAGCCTGTCGACAGGAGTCTATGGCTACACCTTC. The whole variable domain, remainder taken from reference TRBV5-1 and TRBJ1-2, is KAGVTQTPRYLIKTRGQQVTLSCSPISGHRSVSWYQQTPGQGLQFLFEYFSETQRNKGNFPGRFSGRQFSNSRSEMNVSTLELGDSALYLCASSLSTGVYGYTFGSGTRLTVV.

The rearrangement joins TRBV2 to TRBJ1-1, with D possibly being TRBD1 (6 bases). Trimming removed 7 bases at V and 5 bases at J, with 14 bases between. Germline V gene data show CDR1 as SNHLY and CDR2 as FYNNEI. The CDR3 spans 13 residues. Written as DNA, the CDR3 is TGTGCCAGCAAAAGGGGGAGGGGAACTGAAGCTTTCTTT. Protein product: CASKRGRGTEAFF.

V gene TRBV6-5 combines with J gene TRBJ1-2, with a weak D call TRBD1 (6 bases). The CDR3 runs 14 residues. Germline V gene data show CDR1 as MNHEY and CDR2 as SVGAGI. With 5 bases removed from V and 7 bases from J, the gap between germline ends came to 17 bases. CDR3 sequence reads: CASSPGQFFPGYTF. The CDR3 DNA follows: TGTGCCAGCAGTCCTGGACAGTTTTTTCCTGGCTACACCTTC.

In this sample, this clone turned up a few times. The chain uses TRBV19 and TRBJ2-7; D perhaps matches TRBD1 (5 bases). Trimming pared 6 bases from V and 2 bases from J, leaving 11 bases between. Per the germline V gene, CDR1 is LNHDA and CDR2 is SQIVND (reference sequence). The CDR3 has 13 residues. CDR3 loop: CASRNRLTYEQYF. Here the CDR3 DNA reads TGTGCCAGTAGGAACAGGCTAACCTACGAGCAGTACTTC.

The CDR3 DNA sequence: TGTGCCAGCAGTGGGCAGGGTGGCTACACCTTC. It encodes CASSGQGGYTF. This chain links TRBV6-5 with TRBJ1-2, with a weak D call TRBD1 (5 bases). Trimming removed 5 bases at V and 7 bases at J, with 8 bases between. Germline V gene data show CDR1 as MNHEY and CDR2 as SVGAGI. The CDR3 has 11 amino acids.

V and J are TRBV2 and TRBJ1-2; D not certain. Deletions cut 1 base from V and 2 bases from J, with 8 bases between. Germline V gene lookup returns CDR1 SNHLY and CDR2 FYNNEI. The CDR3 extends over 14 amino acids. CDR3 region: CASSEDLSNYGYTF. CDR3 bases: TGTGCCAGCAGTGAAGACCTTTCCAACTATGGCTACACCTTC.

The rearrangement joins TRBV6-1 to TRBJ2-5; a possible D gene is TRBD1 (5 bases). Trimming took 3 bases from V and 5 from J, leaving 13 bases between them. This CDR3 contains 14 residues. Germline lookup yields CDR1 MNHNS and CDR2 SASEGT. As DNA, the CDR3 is TGTGCCAGCAGTGAGGGGCCTCTTCAGGAGACCCAGTACTTC. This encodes CASSEGPLQETQYF.

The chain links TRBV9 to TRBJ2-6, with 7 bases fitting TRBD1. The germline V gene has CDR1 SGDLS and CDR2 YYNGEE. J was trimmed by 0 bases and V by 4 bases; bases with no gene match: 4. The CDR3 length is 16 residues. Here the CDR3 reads CASSLGQSSGANVLTF. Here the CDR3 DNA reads TGTGCCAGCAGCTTGGGACAGTCCTCTGGGGCCAACGTCCTGACTTTC.

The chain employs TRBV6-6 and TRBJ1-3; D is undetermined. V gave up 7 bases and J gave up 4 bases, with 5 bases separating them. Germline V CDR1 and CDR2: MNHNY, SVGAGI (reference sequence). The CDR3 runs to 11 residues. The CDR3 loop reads CASTVGNTIYF. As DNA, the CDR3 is TGTGCCAGCACAGTGGGAAACACCATATATTTT.

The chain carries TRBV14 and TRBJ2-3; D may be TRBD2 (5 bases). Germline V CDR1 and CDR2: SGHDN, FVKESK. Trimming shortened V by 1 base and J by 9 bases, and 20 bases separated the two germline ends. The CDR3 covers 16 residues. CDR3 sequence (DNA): TGTGCCAGCAGCCAAGGCAAAGCGGTATCACAGATAACGCAGTATTTT. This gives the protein CASSQGKAVSQITQYF.

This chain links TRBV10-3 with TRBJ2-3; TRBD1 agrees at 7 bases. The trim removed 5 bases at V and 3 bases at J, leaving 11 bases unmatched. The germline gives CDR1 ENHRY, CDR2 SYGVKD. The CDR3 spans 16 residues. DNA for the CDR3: TGTGCCATCAGTTCCTCGGACAGGCGCGCAACAGATACGCAGTATTTT. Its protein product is CAISSSDRRATDTQYF.

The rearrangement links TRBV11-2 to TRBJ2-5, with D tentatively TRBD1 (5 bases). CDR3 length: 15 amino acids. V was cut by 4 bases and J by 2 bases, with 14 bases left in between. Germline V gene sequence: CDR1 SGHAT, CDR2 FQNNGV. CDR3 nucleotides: TGTGCCAGCAGCTCGCTTAGGCAGGGACAAGAGACCCAGTACTTC. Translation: CASSSLRQGQETQYF. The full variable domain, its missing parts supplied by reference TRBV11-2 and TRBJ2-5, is EAGVAQSPRYKIIEKRQSVAFWCNPISGHATLYWYQQILGQGPKLLIQFQNNGVVDDSQLPKDRFSAERLKGVDSTLKIQPAKLEDSAVYLCASSSLRQGQETQYFGPGTRLLVL.

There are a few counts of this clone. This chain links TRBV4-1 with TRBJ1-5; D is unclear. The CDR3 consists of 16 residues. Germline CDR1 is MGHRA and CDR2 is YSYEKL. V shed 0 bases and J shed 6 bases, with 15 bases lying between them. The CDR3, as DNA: TGCGCCAGCAGCCAAGATCAGATCTACGACGGTCAGCCCCAGCATTTT. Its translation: CASSQDQIYDGQPQHF.

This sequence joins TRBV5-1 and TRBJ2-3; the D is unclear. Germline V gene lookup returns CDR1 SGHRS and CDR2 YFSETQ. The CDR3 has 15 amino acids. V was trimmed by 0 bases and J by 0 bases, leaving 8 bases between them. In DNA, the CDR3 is TGCGCCAGCAGCTTGGAGGGCTTTAGCACAGATACGCAGTATTTT. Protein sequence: CASSLEGFSTDTQYF.

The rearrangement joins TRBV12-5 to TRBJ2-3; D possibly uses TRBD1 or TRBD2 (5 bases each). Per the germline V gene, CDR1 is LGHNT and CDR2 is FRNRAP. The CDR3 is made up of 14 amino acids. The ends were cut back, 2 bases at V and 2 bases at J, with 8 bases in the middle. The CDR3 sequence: CASGLWGSTDTQYF. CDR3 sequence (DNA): TGTGCTAGTGGTTTGTGGGGGTCCACAGATACGCAGTATTTT.

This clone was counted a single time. The CDR3 here is CSVEPRNDPNTEAFF. CDR3 coding DNA: TGCAGCGTTGAGCCTAGGAATGACCCGAACACTGAAGCTTTCTTT. The chain joins TRBV29-1 to TRBJ1-1, with D hard to call. This CDR3 contains 15 residues. Germline V gene sequence: CDR1 SQVTM, CDR2 ANQGSEA. V was trimmed by 3 bases and J by 1 base, leaving 15 bases between them.

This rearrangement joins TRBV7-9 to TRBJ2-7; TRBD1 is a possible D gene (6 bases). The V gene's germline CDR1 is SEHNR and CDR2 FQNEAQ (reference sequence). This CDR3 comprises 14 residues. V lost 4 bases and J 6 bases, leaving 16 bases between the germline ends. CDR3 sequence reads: CASSYQGRGAEQYF. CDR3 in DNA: TGTGCCAGCAGCTACCAGGGGAGAGGAGCCGAGCAGTACTTC.

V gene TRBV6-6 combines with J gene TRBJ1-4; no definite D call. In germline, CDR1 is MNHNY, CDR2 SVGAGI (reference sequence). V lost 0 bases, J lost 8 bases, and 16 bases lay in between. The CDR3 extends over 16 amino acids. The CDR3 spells CASSYSSPGVAEKLFF. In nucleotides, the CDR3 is TGTGCCAGCAGTTACTCCTCCCCTGGAGTAGCGGAAAAACTGTTTTTT.

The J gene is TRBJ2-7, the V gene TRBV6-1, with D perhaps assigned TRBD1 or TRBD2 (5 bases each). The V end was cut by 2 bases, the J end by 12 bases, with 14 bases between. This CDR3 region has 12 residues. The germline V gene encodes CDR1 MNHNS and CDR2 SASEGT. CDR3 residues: CASSEMGLGTYF. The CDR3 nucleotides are TGTGCCAGCAGTGAAATGGGGCTAGGGACGTACTTC.

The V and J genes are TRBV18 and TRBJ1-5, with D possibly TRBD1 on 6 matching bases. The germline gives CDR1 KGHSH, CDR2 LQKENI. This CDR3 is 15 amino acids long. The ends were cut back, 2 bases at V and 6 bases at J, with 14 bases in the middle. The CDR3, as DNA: TGTGCCAGCTCACCAAGAGGGGGTGAGAGTCAGCCCCAGCATTTT. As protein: CASSPRGGESQPQHF.

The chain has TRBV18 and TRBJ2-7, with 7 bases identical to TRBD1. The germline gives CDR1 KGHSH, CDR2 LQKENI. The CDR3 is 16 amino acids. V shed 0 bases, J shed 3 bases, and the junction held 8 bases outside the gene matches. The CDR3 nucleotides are TGTGCCAGCTCACCACCGGACAGGCTCAGCTTCTACGAGCAGTACTTC. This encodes CASSPPDRLSFYEQYF. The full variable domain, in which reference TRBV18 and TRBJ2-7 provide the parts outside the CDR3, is NAGVMQNPRHLVRRRGQEARLRCSPMKGHSHVYWYRQLPEEGLKFMVYLQKENIIDESGMPKERFSAEFPKEGPSILRIQQVVRGDSAAYFCASSPPDRLSFYEQYFGPGTRLTVT.

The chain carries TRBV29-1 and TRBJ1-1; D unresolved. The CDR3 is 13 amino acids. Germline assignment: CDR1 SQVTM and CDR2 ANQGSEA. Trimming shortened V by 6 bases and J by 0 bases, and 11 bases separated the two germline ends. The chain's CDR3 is CSVQVYLNTEAFF. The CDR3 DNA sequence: TGCAGCGTCCAAGTCTATTTGAACACTGAAGCTTTCTTT.

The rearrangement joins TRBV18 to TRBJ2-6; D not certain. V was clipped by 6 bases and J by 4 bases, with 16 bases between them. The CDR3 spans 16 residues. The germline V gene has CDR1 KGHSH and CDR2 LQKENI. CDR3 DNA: TGTGCCAGCTCCCTACTTACTACCTCCGGGGCCAACGTCCTGACTTTC. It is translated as CASSLLTTSGANVLTF.